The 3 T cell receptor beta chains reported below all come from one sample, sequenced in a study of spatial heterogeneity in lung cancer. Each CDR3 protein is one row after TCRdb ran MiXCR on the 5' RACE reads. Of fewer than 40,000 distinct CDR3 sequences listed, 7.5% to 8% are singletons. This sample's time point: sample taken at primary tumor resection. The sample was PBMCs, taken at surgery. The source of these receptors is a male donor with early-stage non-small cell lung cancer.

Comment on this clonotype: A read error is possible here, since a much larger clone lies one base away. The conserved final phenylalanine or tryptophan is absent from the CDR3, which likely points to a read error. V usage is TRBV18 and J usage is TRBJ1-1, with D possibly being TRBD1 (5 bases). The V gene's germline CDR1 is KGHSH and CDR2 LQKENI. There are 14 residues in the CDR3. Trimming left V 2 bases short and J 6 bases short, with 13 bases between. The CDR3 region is CASSPGRARSEAFL. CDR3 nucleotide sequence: TGTGCCAGCTCACCAGGCAGGGCGAGGTCTGAAGCTTTCCTT.

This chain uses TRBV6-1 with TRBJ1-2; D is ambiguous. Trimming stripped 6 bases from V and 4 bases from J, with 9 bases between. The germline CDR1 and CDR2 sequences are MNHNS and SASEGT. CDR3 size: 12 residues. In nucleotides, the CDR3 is TGTGCCAGCAGCTTCGCGGCCTATGGCTACACCTTC. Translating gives CASSFAAYGYTF.

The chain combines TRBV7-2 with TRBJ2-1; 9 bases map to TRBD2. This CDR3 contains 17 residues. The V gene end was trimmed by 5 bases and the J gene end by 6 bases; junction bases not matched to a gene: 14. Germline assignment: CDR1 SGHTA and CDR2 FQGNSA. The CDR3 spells CASSLAASGVMGNEQFF. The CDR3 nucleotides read TGTGCCAGCAGCCTGGCGGCTAGCGGGGTCATGGGCAATGAGCAGTTCTTC.